This TCR beta chain was recovered during a study of shared clonotypes between healthy human individuals. About the research overall: Per-donor plates numbered three CD4 naive, three CD4 memory, two CD8 naive and one CD8 memory.

The authors loaded roughly 180 ng DNA, some 32,000 T cell genomes, into sorted-subset replicate PCRs. TCRdb's copy holds only in-frame clones and misses some; the assay was immunoSEQ multiplex PCR. This table holds about 960,000 clones, 76% found once. In its sample, this clone was seen a few times. V was pared by 7 bases and J by 10 bases, with 9 bases of the junction left unmatched. The length of the CDR3 is 14 residues. Per germline, CDR1 LNHDA and CDR2 SQIVND (reference sequence). Naive CD4+ cells were CD45RA-selected; the remaining cells were memory. The source is a young man in good health. Sequencing used memory CD4+ T cells sorted from blood. Subset denoted: CD45RA-negative fraction. The chain couples TRBV19 to TRBJ1-6; TRBD1 agrees at 8 bases. This CDR3 reads CASMDRVFRSPLHF. The CDR3 coding sequence is TGTGCCAGTATGGACAGGGTATTTCGGTCACCCCTCCACTTT.